One TCR beta chain is described in this entry. At one end the junction does not follow the germline gene, possibly because of a read error. The input was approximately 500 ng total RNA; TCR beta cDNA was made from it with a constant-region primer. Sequencing libraries for TCR beta derived from three nested multiplex PCR rounds that used slightly modified ARM-PCR. TRBV1-TRBV30 forward primers paired with a C-beta reverse primer were used in the first two PCR rounds, which ran roughly 10 cycles each. MiXCR, run by TCRdb on the multiplex PCR reads, gives a single entry per CDR3 protein. Found here are 90,000 to 140,000 distinct CDR3 sequences, around 84% of them singletons; the top ten hold more than 15%. The data belong to a study of tumor-infiltrating lymphocytes in primary liver carcinoma. Unsorted bulk tissue (roughly 17-34 mg) underwent RNA and DNA co-extraction. Chronic HBV infection affected patients, none of whom had received treatment. Viable tumor cell content exceeded 75% in every tumor sample.

This CDR3 has 17 residues. CDR1 and CDR2 from the germline V gene are MNHNS and SASEGT. The TCR comes from a man in his forties with primary liver carcinoma and hepatitis B virus infection. Specimen: liver tumor tissue from sampling region 3. Subset denoted: tumor region T3, left-lateral pole. This chain joins TRBV6-1 and TRBJ2-2; 10 bases are a match to TRBD2. The CDR3 loop reads CATILRTSGINTGELFF. The CDR3 DNA reads TGTGCCACGATACTTCGGACTAGCGGAATCAACACCGGGGAGCTGTTTTTC.